This entry is about one T cell receptor (beta chain). Its antigen is currently unknown. V shed 5 bases and J 2 bases; nucleotides not matched to a gene: 6. Germline V CDR1 and CDR2: MNHNY, SVGAGI (reference sequence). This CDR3 is built from 16 residues. The data originate from a study of T cell responses to AZD1222 COVID-19 vaccine. Regarding the study as a whole: Variant regions that are unmutated are reportedly the target of nearly half of spike-specific TCRs. Recipients of two AZD1222 doses showed rising Spike-specific TCR breadth and depth. It should be noted that donors were predominantly white British and more often female, and clonal diversity was possibly underestimated.

Repertoires were generated with immunoSEQ multiplex PCR, while TCRdb's copy carries only in-frame clones and drops some. This sample carries around 150,000 clones, around 92% of them seen once, and the ten largest clones take around 4.4%. The material was peripheral blood, obtained on day 0 of MenACWY control vaccination. The chain is built from TRBV6-6 and TRBJ2-1; 10 bases fit TRBD2. The sequence derives from an adult in good health. DNA for the CDR3: TGTGCCAGCAGTACCTCCCTAGCGGGAGCCTACAATGAGCAGTTCTTC. This encodes CASSTSLAGAYNEQFF.